These 6 T cell receptor beta chains were sequenced from one sample in a study of blood T cells in healthy people across ages (dated by TCRdb to 2014 to 2015). Receptor amplification or capture employed 5' RACE. The listed sequencing device is Illumina HiSeq 2500. A second PCR of about 7 to 12 cycles was run with a J-beta primer mix and a sample-barcoded 5' primer. Through fastp at Q25 and MiXCR, TCRdb rebuilt clones from the public reads, retaining in-frame beta chains. All rows with the same CDR3 protein become a single entry with the most common DNA and genes. Here the sample has over 1,300,000 distinct CDR3 sequences; roughly 59% occur a single time. The ten largest clones add up to over 6.5% of the sample. The sample consisted of blood. The receptors here all came from a man in his late teens or twenties in good health.

This chain links TRBV4-2 with TRBJ2-5; 8 bases line up with TRBD2. The CDR3 is 18 amino acids. Trimming at V came to 1 base and at J to 3 bases, leaving 13 bases not matched to a gene. Looked up from germline, CDR1 is LGHNA and CDR2 is YNFKEQ. In DNA, the CDR3 is TGTGCCAGCAGCCAAGGGTACCGGGGGGGTAGCTCCAAAGAGACCCAGTACTTC. It codes for CASSQGYRGGSSKETQYF.

The chain joins TRBV28 to TRBJ2-5, with D perhaps TRBD1 (7 bases). Germline V gene lookup returns CDR1 MDHEN and CDR2 SYDVKM. This CDR3 spans 15 amino acids. Trimming removed 5 bases from V and 11 bases from J, with 24 bases in between. The CDR3 is CASSPMEGAIEEQYF. The CDR3 coding sequence is TGTGCCAGCAGTCCGATGGAGGGGGCGATTGAAGAGCAGTACTTC.

This chain uses TRBV15 with TRBJ1-6; D not certain. The CDR3 has 14 amino acids. Between the trimmed V and J ends, which lost 0 bases and 9 bases, there was a span of 9 bases. Looked up from germline, CDR1 is LNHNV and CDR2 is YYDKDF (reference sequence). CDR3 nucleotide sequence: TGTGCCACCAGCAGAGATCGCGGAAGTTCACCCCTCCACTTT. Protein product: CATSRDRGSSPLHF.

This clonotype was counted a few times. The chain joins TRBV4-1 to TRBJ2-5; D is unclear. Trimming cost V 4 bases and J 12 bases, with 21 bases left between them. Looked up from germline, CDR1 is MGHRA and CDR2 is YSYEKL. This CDR3 has 14 residues. This chain's CDR3 is CASSPTLSTGPKYF. CDR3 DNA: TGCGCCAGCAGCCCTACCCTAAGTACCGGGCCGAAGTACTTC.

This clonotype was detected only a few times. The V gene is TRBV7-2, the J gene TRBJ2-3, with 7 bases lining up with TRBD1. Germline values: CDR1 SGHTA, CDR2 FQGNSA. The V and J ends lost 4 bases and 8 bases, in that order; junction bases with no gene match: 9. This CDR3 has 14 amino acids. The CDR3 sequence: CASSSRQGGSTQYF. The DNA for the CDR3 is TGTGCCAGCAGCTCCCGACAGGGTGGCTCTACGCAGTATTTT.

The chain combines TRBV29-1 with TRBJ2-1, with D perhaps assigned TRBD1 or TRBD2 (5 bases each). The CDR3 is 14 residues long. CDR1 is SQVTM and CDR2 is ANQGSEA in the germline V gene. Trimming removed 2 bases from V and 8 bases from J, with 16 bases in between. The CDR3 loop reads CSVEPEDRDDEQFF. DNA of the CDR3: TGCAGCGTTGAACCCGAAGACCGGGACGATGAGCAGTTCTTC.